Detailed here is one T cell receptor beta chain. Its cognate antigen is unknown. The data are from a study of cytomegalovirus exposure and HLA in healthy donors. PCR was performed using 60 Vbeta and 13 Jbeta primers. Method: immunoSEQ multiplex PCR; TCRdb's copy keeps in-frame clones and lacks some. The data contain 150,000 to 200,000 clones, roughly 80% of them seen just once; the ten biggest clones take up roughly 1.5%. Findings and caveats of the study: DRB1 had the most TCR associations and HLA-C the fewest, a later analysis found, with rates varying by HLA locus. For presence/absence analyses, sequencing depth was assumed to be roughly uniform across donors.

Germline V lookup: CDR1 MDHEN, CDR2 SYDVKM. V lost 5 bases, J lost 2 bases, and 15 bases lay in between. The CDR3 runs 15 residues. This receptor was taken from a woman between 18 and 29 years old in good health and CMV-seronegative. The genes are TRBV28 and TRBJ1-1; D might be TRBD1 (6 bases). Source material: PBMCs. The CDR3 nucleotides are TGTGCCAGCAGTCCCCCCGGGACATTTAACACTGAAGCTTTCTTT. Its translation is CASSPPGTFNTEAFF. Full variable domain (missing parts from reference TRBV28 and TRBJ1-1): DVKVTQSSRYLVKRTGEKVFLECVQDMDHENMFWYRQDPGLGLRLIYFSYDVKMKEKGDIPEGYSVSREKKERFSLILESASTNQTSMYLCASSPPGTFNTEAFFGQGTRLTVV.